This TCR beta chain derives from a study of glioma-infiltrating T cells after dendritic cell vaccination. The study's findings and limits: Few patients contributed both blood and tumor specimens.

Germline CDR1 reads MNHEY; CDR2 reads SMNVEV (reference sequence). The CDR3 length is 14 residues. Deletions cut 3 bases from V and 9 bases from J, with 15 bases between. The PCR used 60 V beta and 13 J beta primers. Here immunoSEQ multiplex PCR was the method, and the copy in TCRdb shows in-frame clones only, minus some. Of roughly 68,000 clones listed, approximately 85% were seen once; the top ten hold around 9.6%. Blood PBMC samples: pre-vaccination, two weeks post third vaccination, and at tumor progression. On this clone itself: Its specificity is not known.

The sequence was collected from a human donor with glioblastoma. The sample in question was blood, obtained before dendritic cell vaccination. V gene TRBV27 combines with J gene TRBJ2-1; a possible D gene is TRBD2 (5 bases). CDR3 in amino acids: CASSLSRGSSEQFF. The CDR3, as DNA: TGTGCCAGCAGTTTGTCTAGAGGGAGCAGTGAGCAGTTCTTC.